One TCR beta chain is described in this entry. The source of the sample is a study of T cell changes during pregnancy in multiple sclerosis. Libraries were prepared by immunoSEQ multiplex PCR; TCRdb keeps only in-frame clonotypes and omits some of them. There are 89,000 or so clones in the sample; 91% occur only once, and around 3.3% lies in the top ten. This CDR3 has 12 residues. V was pared by 3 bases and J by 6 bases, with 11 bases between. The germline V gene has CDR1 SQVTM and CDR2 ANQGSEA. The TCR sequence derives from a female donor in good health, serving as a control in a pregnancy study. Some clones in this sample may be carry-over from other donors' samples. This chain links TRBV29-1 with TRBJ1-1; tentative D call: TRBD1 (6 bases). Sequencing used PBMCs, obtained in the first trimester of pregnancy. The CDR3 nucleotides are TGCAGCGTTGACAGGGGACGGGCTGAAGCTTTCTTT. This translates into CSVDRGRAEAFF.